The rows below give T cell receptor beta chains drawn from one sample of a study of blood T cells in healthy people across ages. One entry per CDR3 protein results from TCRdb running MiXCR on the 5' RACE reads. Of 850,000 or so distinct CDR3 sequences listed, less than 35% are singletons. What was sequenced was blood. Every receptor here comes from a woman aged 80 or over in good health. The CDR3 runs from the conserved cysteine through the conserved F or W.

j_call v_call cdr3_aa
TRBJ2-7 TRBV25-1 CASRSGLAGPHSYEQYF
TRBJ2-4 TRBV6-6 CASSYKGQVDHQYF
TRBJ2-4 TRBV5-1 CASNQGAGDKNIQYF
TRBJ2-3 TRBV5-4 CASSRLSGGADTQYF
. TRBV12-3/TRBV12-4 CASSHSSVAVGNIQYF
. TRBV20-1 CSVIRQGTYEQYF
TRBJ1-1 TRBV6-1 CASSETGGETEAFF
TRBJ2-1 TRBV7-2 CASSLKRGGHIEQFF
TRBJ2-7 TRBV7-2 CASSPSPGTSGGPRYEQYF
TRBJ1-4 TRBV7-2 CASSLVGQNNEKLFF
TRBJ1-4 TRBV7-2 CASSPRRADEKLFF
TRBJ1-2 TRBV4-3 CASSQEKGAGCTF
TRBJ2-1 TRBV7-9 CASTSPNEQFF
TRBJ1-1 TRBV24-1 CATITGAAFF
TRBJ2-1 TRBV7-2 CASSLRVAGGSNEQFF
TRBJ1-3 TRBV6-5 CASSYSRTSGNTIYF
TRBJ1-5 TRBV7-2 CASKGRGSNQPQHF
TRBJ2-5 TRBV7-8 CASTQLALASGGRQETQYF
TRBJ1-2 TRBV12-3/TRBV12-4 CASSSPVVYGYTF
TRBJ2-3 TRBV7-9 CASSLGGSGGQDTQYF
TRBJ2-1 TRBV3-1 CASSQGLAGGGEQFF
TRBJ1-4 TRBV6-5 CASSYSSAGGEKLFF
TRBJ1-1 TRBV12-3/TRBV12-4 CASSPVRGGDTEAFF
TRBJ1-2 TRBV10-2 CASSDPGNYGYTF
TRBJ2-2 TRBV20-1 CSARKSGQSNTGELFF
TRBJ2-5 TRBV20-1 CSARDHWETQYF
TRBJ1-5 TRBV4-1 CASSPTEGAPGNQPQHF
TRBJ1-1 TRBV6-2/TRBV6-3 CASSYPGQVRTEAFF
TRBJ1-2 TRBV12-3/TRBV12-4 CASSFQGAGYGYTF
. TRBV18 CASSPVRGQGAYEQYF
TRBJ2-5 TRBV28 CTSSLTLTGGQETQYF
TRBJ1-2 TRBV7-9 CTSSFGQNYGYTF
TRBJ1-5 TRBV6-5 CVSSEDRGGNQPQHF
TRBJ2-1 TRBV3-1 CASSHLLGGNEQFF
TRBJ1-6 TRBV7-2 CASSLVGGQGNNSPLHF
TRBJ2-3 TRBV7-2 CASTVSDTQYF